This T cell receptor beta chain was identified during a study of control samples from healthy donors and cancer patients. CDR1 SGHTA and CDR2 FQGTGA come from the germline V gene. Trimming cost V 2 bases and J 0 bases, with 5 bases left between them. This CDR3 is 13 amino acids long. Sequencing was performed with immunoSEQ multiplex PCR; in TCRdb, only in-frame clones are kept and a portion is missing. The data contain under 65,000 clones, roughly nine tenths of them singletons. This clone was seen more than once but under ten times. The sample was PBMCs. The sequence was collected from a woman aged 50 to 65 with colorectal cancer. This chain links TRBV7-3 with TRBJ2-7; D remains unclear. In DNA, the CDR3 is TGTGCCAGCAGCTTAGCGGACTCCTACGAGCAGTACTTC. Residues: CASSLADSYEQYF.